This is a list of T cell receptor beta chains from one sample in a study of T-cell memory formation after mild COVID-19. TCRdb reprocessed the 5' RACE reads via MiXCR and lists one record per CDR3 protein. The table includes around 340,000 distinct CDR3 sequences, over 10% detected once. Sequencing used PBMCs or a T cell subset sorted from them (not recorded which). The receptor source for this set is a young man who had mild COVID-19 (a few samples of this study predate the infection). Cell type and time point are not known. CDR3s include the opening cysteine and the closing phenylalanine or tryptophan. D genes are given only for firm matches. Clone size, where shown, is once, few, many, or a class for clones that have expanded.

j_gene: TRBJ2-3; d_gene: TRBD2; abundance: few; v_gene: TRBV10-3; CDR3aa: CAIRLAGGTDTQYF; CDR3nt: TGTGCCATCAGACTAGCGGGGGGCACAGATACGCAGTATTTT
j_gene: TRBJ1-2; d_gene: .; abundance: .; v_gene: TRBV7-9; CDR3aa: CASSATASYGYTF; CDR3nt: TGTGCCAGCAGCGCGACAGCCAGCTATGGCTACACCTTC
j_gene: TRBJ2-5; d_gene: .; abundance: once; v_gene: TRBV3-1; CDR3aa: CASSQVRRGEETQYF; CDR3nt: TGTGCCAGCAGCCAAGTCCGAAGGGGCGAGGAGACCCAGTACTTC
j_gene: TRBJ2-6; d_gene: .; abundance: .; v_gene: TRBV27; CDR3aa: CASSFSISSSGANVLTF; CDR3nt: TGTGCCAGCAGTTTTTCCATCTCGAGCTCTGGGGCCAACGTCCTGACTTTC
j_gene: TRBJ2-3; d_gene: .; abundance: few; v_gene: TRBV6-2/TRBV6-3; CDR3aa: CASSYLTGREYF; CDR3nt: TGTGCCAGCAGTTATCTAACAGGGCGGGAGTATTTT
j_gene: TRBJ2-5; d_gene: TRBD1; abundance: few; v_gene: TRBV7-9; CDR3aa: CASSQIGLGQEETQYF; CDR3nt: TGTGCCAGCAGCCAAATCGGGCTCGGACAGGAAGAGACCCAGTACTTC
j_gene: TRBJ1-5; d_gene: .; abundance: .; v_gene: TRBV15; CDR3aa: CATSTGVGQPQHF; CDR3nt: TGTGCCACCAGCACAGGGGTTGGCCAGCCCCAGCATTTT
j_gene: TRBJ2-3; d_gene: .; abundance: once; v_gene: TRBV12-5; CDR3aa: CASGLGLGSSTDTQYF; CDR3nt: TGTGCTAGTGGTTTGGGATTGGGCAGCAGCACAGATACGCAGTATTTT
j_gene: TRBJ2-1; d_gene: .; abundance: .; v_gene: TRBV5-6; CDR3aa: CASSLDGLDEQFF; CDR3nt: TGTGCCAGCAGCTTGGACGGGTTAGATGAGCAGTTCTTC
j_gene: TRBJ2-5; d_gene: TRBD1; abundance: .; v_gene: TRBV7-2; CDR3aa: CASSLGGTGEETQYF; CDR3nt: TGTGCCAGCAGCTTAGGGGGGACAGGGGAAGAGACCCAGTACTTC
j_gene: TRBJ2-5; d_gene: TRBD2; abundance: few; v_gene: TRBV19; CDR3aa: CASSMALAGLLETQYF; CDR3nt: TGTGCCAGTAGTATGGCCCTAGCGGGGCTGTTGGAGACCCAGTACTTC
j_gene: TRBJ2-4; d_gene: TRBD1; abundance: .; v_gene: TRBV6-2/TRBV6-3; CDR3aa: CASRSGTGANIQYF; CDR3nt: TGTGCCAGCAGATCCGGGACAGGTGCAAACATTCAGTACTTC
j_gene: TRBJ1-1; d_gene: .; abundance: few; v_gene: TRBV12-3/TRBV12-4; CDR3aa: CATGWGGRETEAFF; CDR3nt: TGTGCCACCGGATGGGGGGGAAGAGAAACTGAAGCTTTCTTT
j_gene: TRBJ1-1; d_gene: .; abundance: few; v_gene: TRBV12-3/TRBV12-4; CDR3aa: CASSTGRQIEAFF; CDR3nt: TGTGCCAGCAGCACGGGACGGCAAATCGAAGCTTTCTTT
j_gene: TRBJ2-1; d_gene: TRBD2; abundance: .; v_gene: TRBV24-1; CDR3aa: CATSDPSGSGSYNEQFF; CDR3nt: TGTGCCACCAGTGACCCAAGCGGGAGTGGCTCCTACAATGAGCAGTTCTTC
j_gene: TRBJ1-1; d_gene: .; abundance: .; v_gene: TRBV4-1; CDR3aa: CASSPGAVQTEAFF; CDR3nt: TGCGCCAGCAGCCCAGGGGCCGTGCAGACTGAAGCTTTCTTT
j_gene: TRBJ2-1; d_gene: .; abundance: many; v_gene: TRBV18; CDR3aa: CASSARDEQFF; CDR3nt: TGTGCCAGCTCAGCCAGGGATGAGCAGTTCTTC
j_gene: TRBJ2-3; d_gene: .; abundance: once; v_gene: TRBV6-6; CDR3aa: CASAAGADIDTQYF; CDR3nt: TGTGCCAGCGCCGCCGGGGCTGACATAGATACGCAGTATTTT
j_gene: TRBJ2-7; d_gene: .; abundance: few; v_gene: TRBV20-1; CDR3aa: CSARRSSYEQYF; CDR3nt: TGCAGTGCTAGAAGGAGCTCCTACGAGCAGTACTTC
j_gene: TRBJ1-4; d_gene: .; abundance: few; v_gene: TRBV12-3/TRBV12-4; CDR3aa: CASTPGKKHEKLFF; CDR3nt: TGTGCCAGCACCCCGGGCAAGAAGCATGAAAAACTGTTTTTT
j_gene: TRBJ1-2; d_gene: .; abundance: few; v_gene: TRBV7-9; CDR3aa: CASSLNDAGRWGYTF; CDR3nt: TGTGCCAGCAGCTTAAACGACGCCGGGAGGTGGGGCTACACCTTC
j_gene: TRBJ2-4; d_gene: .; abundance: .; v_gene: TRBV12-3/TRBV12-4; CDR3aa: CASSFSWAHNIQYF; CDR3nt: TGTGCCAGCAGTTTCTCGTGGGCGCATAACATTCAGTACTTC
j_gene: TRBJ1-4; d_gene: .; abundance: .; v_gene: TRBV7-9; CDR3aa: CASSPDGNEKLFF; CDR3nt: TGTGCCAGCAGCCCGGACGGGAATGAAAAACTGTTTTTT
j_gene: TRBJ1-2; d_gene: .; abundance: .; v_gene: TRBV7-2; CDR3aa: CASSPWARGGGYTF; CDR3nt: TGTGCCAGCAGCCCATGGGCCCGGGGAGGGGGCTACACCTTC
j_gene: TRBJ2-1; d_gene: .; abundance: .; v_gene: TRBV11-2; CDR3aa: CASSSPVENNEQFF; CDR3nt: TGTGCCAGCAGCTCCCCCGTGGAGAACAATGAGCAGTTCTTC
j_gene: TRBJ2-7; d_gene: .; abundance: few; v_gene: TRBV18; CDR3aa: CASSPGMSSYEQYF; CDR3nt: TGTGCCAGCTCACCTGGGATGAGCTCCTACGAGCAGTACTTC
j_gene: TRBJ2-5; d_gene: TRBD1; abundance: .; v_gene: TRBV28; CDR3aa: CASSRTGSDQETQYF; CDR3nt: TGTGCCAGCAGTCGGACAGGGTCGGACCAAGAGACCCAGTACTTC
j_gene: TRBJ1-5; d_gene: .; abundance: many; v_gene: TRBV11-2; CDR3aa: CASSLGGAGQPQHF; CDR3nt: TGTGCCAGCAGCTTGGGGGGGGCTGGTCAGCCCCAGCATTTT
j_gene: TRBJ1-2; d_gene: .; abundance: few; v_gene: TRBV2; CDR3aa: CASMGAQGYTF; CDR3nt: TGTGCCAGCATGGGGGCGCAGGGCTACACCTTC
j_gene: TRBJ2-7; d_gene: .; abundance: few; v_gene: TRBV6-5; CDR3aa: CASSYLGGYEQYF; CDR3nt: TGTGCCAGCAGTTACTTGGGCGGCTACGAGCAGTACTTC
j_gene: TRBJ1-1; d_gene: .; abundance: .; v_gene: TRBV29-1; CDR3aa: CSVEPRLRDTEAFF; CDR3nt: TGCAGCGTTGAGCCACGTCTTCGGGACACTGAAGCTTTCTTT
j_gene: TRBJ1-1; d_gene: .; abundance: .; v_gene: TRBV6-5; CDR3aa: CASSYARWDTEAFF; CDR3nt: TGTGCCAGCAGTTACGCCCGGTGGGACACTGAAGCTTTCTTT
j_gene: TRBJ2-1; d_gene: TRBD1; abundance: .; v_gene: TRBV5-1; CDR3aa: CASSLEGAPDEQFF; CDR3nt: TGCGCCAGCAGCTTGGAGGGGGCCCCCGATGAGCAGTTCTTC
j_gene: TRBJ2-3; d_gene: .; abundance: .; v_gene: TRBV6-6; CDR3aa: CASSYSAPADTQYF; CDR3nt: TGTGCCAGCAGTTACTCGGCGCCTGCAGATACGCAGTATTTT
j_gene: TRBJ2-1; d_gene: TRBD2; abundance: .; v_gene: TRBV6-5; CDR3aa: CASMGGGDHNEQFF; CDR3nt: TGTGCCAGCATGGGCGGGGGAGACCACAATGAGCAGTTCTTC
j_gene: TRBJ2-1; d_gene: .; abundance: few; v_gene: TRBV7-3; CDR3aa: CASSSHGGTGTYNEQFF; CDR3nt: TGTGCCAGCAGCTCCCACGGGGGGACAGGAACTTACAATGAGCAGTTCTTC
j_gene: TRBJ1-4; d_gene: TRBD1; abundance: .; v_gene: TRBV12-3/TRBV12-4; CDR3aa: CASSQQGFNEKLFF; CDR3nt: TGTGCCAGCAGTCAACAGGGGTTTAATGAAAAACTGTTTTTT